This is a list of T cell receptor beta chains from one sample in a study of blood T cell repertoires in COVID-19. Sequenced by immunoSEQ multiplex PCR; TCRdb stores in-frame clones only, minus some. This table has 50,000 to 75,000 clones, approximately 93% appearing once. Sequencing was performed on peripheral blood. The receptors stem from a man in his 70s with active COVID-19. Each CDR3 is given with its conserved first and last residue. Fields, in order: J gene, D gene, V gene, clone size, CDR3 protein, CDR3 DNA. A D gene is named only where the DNA matches it firmly. Expanded clones are given a class, and other clones once, few, many or no size at all.

>TRBJ1-3|-|TRBV6-5|-
CASSYSSSNTIYF
TGTGCCAGCAGTTACTCGTCTTCCAACACCATATATTTT
>TRBJ2-3|-|TRBV2|-
CASRIQGTDTQYF
TGTGCCAGCAGGATTCAGGGCACAGATACGCAGTATTTT
>TRBJ1-5|TRBD1|TRBV2|-
CASTKTGGRSNQPQHF
TGTGCCAGCACCAAGACAGGGGGCAGAAGCAATCAGCCCCAGCATTTT
>TRBJ1-2|-|TRBV4-1|-
CASSQGGRAGISYGYTF
TGCGCCAGCAGCCAAGGCGGAAGGGCGGGTATTTCCTATGGCTACACCTTC
>TRBJ1-1|-|TRBV10-2|-
CASRSGVGTEAFF
TGCGCCAGCAGGAGCGGGGTGGGGACTGAAGCTTTCTTT
>TRBJ2-7|-|TRBV18|-
CASSPPAGPYEQYF
TGTGCCAGCTCCCCACCGGCAGGGCCCTACGAGCAGTACTTC
>TRBJ1-1|TRBD1|TRBV3-1/TRBV3-2|-
CASRAGGTEAFF
TGTGCCAGCAGGGCAGGGGGCACTGAAGCTTTCTTT
>TRBJ2-3|TRBD1|TRBV10-3|-
CAIKDRGSTDTQYF
TGTGCCATCAAGGACAGGGGGAGCACAGATACGCAGTATTTT
>TRBJ2-2|TRBD1|TRBV28|-
CASQDRGRTGELFF
TGTGCCAGCCAGGACAGGGGAAGAACCGGGGAGCTGTTTTTT
>TRBJ2-3|TRBD2|TRBV7-3|-
CASSLGRLAGAISTDTQYF
TGTGCCAGCAGCTTAGGTCGACTAGCGGGGGCCATTAGCACAGATACGCAGTATTTT
>TRBJ2-2|-|TRBV11-3|-
CASSILSELTGELFF
TGTGCCAGCAGCATCTTATCGGAGCTCACCGGGGAGCTGTTTTTT
>TRBJ2-3|-|TRBV5-8|-
CASVFTSTDTQYF
TGTGCCAGCGTATTTACAAGCACAGATACGCAGTATTTT
>TRBJ2-1|-|TRBV19|-
CASSETGGVYNEQFF
TGTGCCAGTAGTGAAACAGGGGGGGTCTACAATGAGCAGTTCTTC
>TRBJ2-7|TRBD2|TRBV5-1|once
CASSLTASGEYEQYF
TGCGCCAGCAGCTTGACGGCTAGCGGGGAGTACGAGCAGTACTTC
>TRBJ2-3|TRBD1|TRBV2|-
CASSKTGTAYTDTQYF
TGTGCCAGCAGTAAAACCGGGACAGCTTACACAGATACGCAGTATTTT
>TRBJ2-5|TRBD2|TRBV9|-
CASSEQGLQRETQYF
TGTGCCAGCAGCGAGCAGGGACTACAAAGAGAGACCCAGTACTTC
>TRBJ2-7|-|TRBV6-2/TRBV6-3|-
CASSYAVEQYF
TGTGCCAGCAGTTACGCAGTAGAGCAGTACTTC
>TRBJ2-5|TRBD1|TRBV11-3|-
CASSLGTVGTQYF
TGTGCCAGCAGCTTGGGGACAGTCGGGACCCAGTACTTC